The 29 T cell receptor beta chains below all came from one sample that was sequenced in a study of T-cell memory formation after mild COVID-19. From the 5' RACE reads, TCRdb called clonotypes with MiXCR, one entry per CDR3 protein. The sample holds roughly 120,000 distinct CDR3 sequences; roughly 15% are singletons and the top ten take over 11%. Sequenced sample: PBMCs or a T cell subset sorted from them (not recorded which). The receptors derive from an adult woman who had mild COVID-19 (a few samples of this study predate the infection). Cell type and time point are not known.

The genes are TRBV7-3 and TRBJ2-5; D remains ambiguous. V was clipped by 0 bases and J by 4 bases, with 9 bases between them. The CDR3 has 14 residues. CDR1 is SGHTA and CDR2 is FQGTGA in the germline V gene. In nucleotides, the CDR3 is TGTGCCAGCAGCTTAACAGGATCCCCAGAGACCCAGTACTTC. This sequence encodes CASSLTGSPETQYF.

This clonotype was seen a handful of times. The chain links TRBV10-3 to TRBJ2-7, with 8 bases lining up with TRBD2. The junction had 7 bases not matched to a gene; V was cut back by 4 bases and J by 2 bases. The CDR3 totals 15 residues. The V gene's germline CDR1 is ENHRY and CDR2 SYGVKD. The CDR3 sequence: CAISGFSGEAYEQYF. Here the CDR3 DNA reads TGTGCCATCAGTGGATTTAGCGGGGAGGCCTACGAGCAGTACTTC.

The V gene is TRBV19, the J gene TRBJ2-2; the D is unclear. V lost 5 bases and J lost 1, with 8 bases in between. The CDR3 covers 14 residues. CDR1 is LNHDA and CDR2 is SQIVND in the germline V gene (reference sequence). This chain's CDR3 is CASSDYENTGELFF. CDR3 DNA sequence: TGTGCCAGTAGTGATTATGAGAACACCGGGGAGCTGTTTTTT.

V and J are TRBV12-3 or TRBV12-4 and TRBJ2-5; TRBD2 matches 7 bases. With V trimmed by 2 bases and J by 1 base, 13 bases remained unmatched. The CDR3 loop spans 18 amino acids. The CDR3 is CASSLTGGASGVQETQYF. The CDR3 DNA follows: TGTGCCAGCAGTTTAACAGGTGGGGCTAGCGGAGTCCAAGAGACCCAGTACTTC.

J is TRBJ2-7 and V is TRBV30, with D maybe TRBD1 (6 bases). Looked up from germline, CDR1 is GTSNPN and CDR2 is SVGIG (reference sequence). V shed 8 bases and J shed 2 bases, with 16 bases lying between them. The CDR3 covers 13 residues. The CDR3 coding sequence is TGTGCCGGGGATAACAGGGCGACCTACGAGCAGTACTTC. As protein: CAGDNRATYEQYF.

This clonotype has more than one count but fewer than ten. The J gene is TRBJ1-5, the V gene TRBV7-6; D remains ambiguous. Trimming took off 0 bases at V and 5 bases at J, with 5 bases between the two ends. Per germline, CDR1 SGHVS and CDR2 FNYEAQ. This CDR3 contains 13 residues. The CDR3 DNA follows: TGTGCCAGCAGCTTAGCAGCAGATCAGCCCCAGCATTTT. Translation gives CASSLAADQPQHF.

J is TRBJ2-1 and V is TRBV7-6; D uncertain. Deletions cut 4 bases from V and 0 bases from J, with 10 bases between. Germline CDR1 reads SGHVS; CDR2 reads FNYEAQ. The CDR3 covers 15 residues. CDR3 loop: CASSSRWGSYNEQFF. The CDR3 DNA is TGTGCCAGCAGCTCCCGGTGGGGCTCCTACAATGAGCAGTTCTTC. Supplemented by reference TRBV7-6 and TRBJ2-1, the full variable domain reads GAGVSQSPRYKVTKRGQDVALRCDPISGHVSLYWYRQALGQGPEFLTYFNYEAQQDKSGLPNDRFSAERPEGSISTLTIQRTEQRDSAMYRCASSSRWGSYNEQFFGPGTRLTVL.

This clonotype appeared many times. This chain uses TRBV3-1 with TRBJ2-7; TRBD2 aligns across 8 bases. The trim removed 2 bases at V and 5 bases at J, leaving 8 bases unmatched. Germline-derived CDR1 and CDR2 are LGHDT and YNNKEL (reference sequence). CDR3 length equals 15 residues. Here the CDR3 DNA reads TGTGCCAGCAGCCAACCGGGACTAGTGATTGACGAGCAGTACTTC. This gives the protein CASSQPGLVIDEQYF.

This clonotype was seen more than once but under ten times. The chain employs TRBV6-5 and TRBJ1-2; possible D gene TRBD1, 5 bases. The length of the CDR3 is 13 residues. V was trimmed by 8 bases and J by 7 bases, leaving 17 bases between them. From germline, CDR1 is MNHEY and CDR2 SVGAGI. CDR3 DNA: TGTGCCAGCCGAGCGGGCATGAGGGGTGGCTACACCTTC. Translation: CASRAGMRGGYTF.

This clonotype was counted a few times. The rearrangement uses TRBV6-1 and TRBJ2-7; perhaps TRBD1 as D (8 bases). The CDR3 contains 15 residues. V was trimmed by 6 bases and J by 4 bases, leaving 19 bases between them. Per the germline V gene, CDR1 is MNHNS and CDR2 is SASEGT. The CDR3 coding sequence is TGTGCCAGCAGCCGTCCCAACAGGGGGGGGTACGAGCAGTACTTC. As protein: CASSRPNRGGYEQYF.

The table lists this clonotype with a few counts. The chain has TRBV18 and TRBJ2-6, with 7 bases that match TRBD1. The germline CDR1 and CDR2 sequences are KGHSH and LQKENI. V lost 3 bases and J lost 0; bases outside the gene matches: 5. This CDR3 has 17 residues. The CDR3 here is CASSPWDSLSGANVLTF. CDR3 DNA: TGTGCCAGCTCACCGTGGGACAGCCTCTCTGGGGCCAACGTCCTGACTTTC.

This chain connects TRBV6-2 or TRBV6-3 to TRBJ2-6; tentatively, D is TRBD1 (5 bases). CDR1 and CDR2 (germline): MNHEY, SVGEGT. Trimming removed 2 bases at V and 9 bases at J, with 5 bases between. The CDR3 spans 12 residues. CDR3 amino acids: CASSYGHNVLTF. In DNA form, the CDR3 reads TGTGCCAGCAGTTACGGACACAACGTCCTGACTTTC.

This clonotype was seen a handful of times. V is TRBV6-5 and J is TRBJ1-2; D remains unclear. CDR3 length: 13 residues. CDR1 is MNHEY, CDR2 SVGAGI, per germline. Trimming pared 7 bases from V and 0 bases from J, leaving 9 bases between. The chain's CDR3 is CASKGISNYGYTF. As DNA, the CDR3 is TGTGCCAGCAAAGGCATTTCTAACTATGGCTACACCTTC.

DNA of the CDR3: TGTGCCAGCAGCTTGGTGGCGGCCTATGGCTACACCTTC. Residues: CASSLVAAYGYTF. The V call is TRBV5-5, the J call TRBJ1-2; no firm D call. This CDR3 spans 13 amino acids. Germline V lookup: CDR1 SGHKS, CDR2 YYEKEE (reference sequence). V lost 0 bases and J lost 4, with 7 bases in between.

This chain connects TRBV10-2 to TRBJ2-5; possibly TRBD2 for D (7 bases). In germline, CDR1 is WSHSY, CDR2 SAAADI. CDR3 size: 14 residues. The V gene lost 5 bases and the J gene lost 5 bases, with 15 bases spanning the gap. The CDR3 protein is CASSPGGRGETQYF. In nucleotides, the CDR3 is TGCGCCAGCAGTCCCGGGGGGCGCGGCGAGACCCAGTACTTC.

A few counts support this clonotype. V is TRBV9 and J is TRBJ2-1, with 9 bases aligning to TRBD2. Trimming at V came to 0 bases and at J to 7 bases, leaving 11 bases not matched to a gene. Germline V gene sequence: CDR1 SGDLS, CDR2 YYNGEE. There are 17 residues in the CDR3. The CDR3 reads CASSVGGGRANRNEQFF. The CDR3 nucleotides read TGTGCCAGCAGCGTAGGAGGCGGGAGGGCCAATCGGAATGAGCAGTTCTTC.

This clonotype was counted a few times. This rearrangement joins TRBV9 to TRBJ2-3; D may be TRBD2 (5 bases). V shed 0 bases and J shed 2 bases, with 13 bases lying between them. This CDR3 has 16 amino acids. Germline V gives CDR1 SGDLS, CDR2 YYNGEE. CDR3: CASSVAASPFTDTQYF. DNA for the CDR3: TGTGCCAGCAGCGTAGCGGCTAGCCCTTTCACAGATACGCAGTATTTT.

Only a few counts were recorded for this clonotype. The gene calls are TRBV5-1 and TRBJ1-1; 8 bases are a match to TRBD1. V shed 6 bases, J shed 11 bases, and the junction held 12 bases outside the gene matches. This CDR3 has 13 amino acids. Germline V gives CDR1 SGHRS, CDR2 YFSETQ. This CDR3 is CASTETGGGAAFF. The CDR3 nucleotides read TGCGCCAGCACCGAAACAGGGGGAGGGGCTGCTTTCTTT.

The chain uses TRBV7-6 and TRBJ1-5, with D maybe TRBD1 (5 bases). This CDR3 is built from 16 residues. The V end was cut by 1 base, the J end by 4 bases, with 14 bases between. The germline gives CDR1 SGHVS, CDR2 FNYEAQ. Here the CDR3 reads CASSLDPRWGNQPQHF. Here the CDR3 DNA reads TGTGCCAGCAGCTTAGACCCTCGGTGGGGGAATCAGCCCCAGCATTTT.

The CDR3 nucleotides read TGTGCCAGCAGCTTGGGAAGTTCCTATAATTCACCCCTCCACTTT. This gives the protein CASSLGSSYNSPLHF. The chain combines TRBV11-2 with TRBJ1-6; no definite D call. From germline, CDR1 is SGHAT and CDR2 FQNNGV. Trimming removed 3 bases at V and 1 base at J, with 7 bases between. The CDR3 consists of 15 residues.

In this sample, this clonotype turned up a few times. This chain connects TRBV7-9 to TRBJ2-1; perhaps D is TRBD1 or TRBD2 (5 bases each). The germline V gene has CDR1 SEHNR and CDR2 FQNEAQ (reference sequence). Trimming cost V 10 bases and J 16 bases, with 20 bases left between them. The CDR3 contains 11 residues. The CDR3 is CATLDGTPNFF. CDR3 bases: TGTGCCACCTTAGACGGGACCCCGAACTTCTTC.

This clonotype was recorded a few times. The CDR3 DNA sequence: TGTGCCACCAGCAGAGGGGACAGGGGGCTTGAGAATGAAAAACTGTTTTTT. Its protein is CATSRGDRGLENEKLFF. The chain combines TRBV15 with TRBJ1-4; the match to TRBD1 covers 12 bases. This CDR3 has 17 amino acids. Germline loops: CDR1 LNHNV, CDR2 YYDKDF (reference sequence). V was pared by 1 base and J by 5 bases, with 5 bases of the junction left unmatched.

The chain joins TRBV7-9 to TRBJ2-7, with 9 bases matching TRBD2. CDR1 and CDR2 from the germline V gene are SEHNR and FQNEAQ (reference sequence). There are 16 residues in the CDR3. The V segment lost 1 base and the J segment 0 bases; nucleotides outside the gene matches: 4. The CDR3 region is CASSLGLAGDSYEQYF. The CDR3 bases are TGTGCCAGCAGCTTAGGGTTAGCGGGAGACTCCTACGAGCAGTACTTC.

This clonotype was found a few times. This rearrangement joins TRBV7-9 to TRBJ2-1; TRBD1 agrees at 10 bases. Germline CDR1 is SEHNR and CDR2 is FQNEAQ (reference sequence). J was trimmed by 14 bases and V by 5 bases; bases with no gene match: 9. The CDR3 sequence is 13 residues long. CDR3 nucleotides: TGTGCCAGCAGCCGCGGGGACAGGGGATTCGAGTTCTTC. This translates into CASSRGDRGFEFF. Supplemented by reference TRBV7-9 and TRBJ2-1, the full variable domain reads DTGVSQNPRHKITKRGQNVTFRCDPISEHNRLYWYRQTLGQGPEFLTYFQNEAQLEKSRLLSDRFSAERPKGSFSTLEIQRTEQGDSAMYLCASSRGDRGFEFFGPGTRLTVL.

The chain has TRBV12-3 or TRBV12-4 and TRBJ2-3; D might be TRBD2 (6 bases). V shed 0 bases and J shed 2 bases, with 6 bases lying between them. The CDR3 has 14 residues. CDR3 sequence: CASSLARDTDTQYF. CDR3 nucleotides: TGTGCCAGCAGTTTAGCGCGGGACACAGATACGCAGTATTTT.

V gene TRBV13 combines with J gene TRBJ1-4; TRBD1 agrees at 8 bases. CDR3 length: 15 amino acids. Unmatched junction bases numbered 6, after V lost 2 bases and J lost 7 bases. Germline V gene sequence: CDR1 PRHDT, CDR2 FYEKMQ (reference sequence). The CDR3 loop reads CASSLRRGLGEKLFF. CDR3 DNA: TGTGCCAGCAGCTTACGCAGGGGGCTAGGTGAAAAACTGTTTTTT.

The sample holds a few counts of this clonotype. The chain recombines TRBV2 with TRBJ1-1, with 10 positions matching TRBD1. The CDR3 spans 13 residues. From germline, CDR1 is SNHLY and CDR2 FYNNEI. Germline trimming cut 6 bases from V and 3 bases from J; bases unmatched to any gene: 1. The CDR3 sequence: CASRGTGDTEAFF. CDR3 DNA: TGTGCCAGCAGGGGGACAGGGGACACTGAAGCTTTCTTT.

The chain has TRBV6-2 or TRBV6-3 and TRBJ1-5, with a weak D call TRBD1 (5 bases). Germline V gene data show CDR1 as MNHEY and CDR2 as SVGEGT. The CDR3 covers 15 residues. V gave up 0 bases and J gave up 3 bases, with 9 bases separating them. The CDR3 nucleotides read TGTGCCAGCAGTTACTCGGGGGGGAACAATCAGCCCCAGCATTTT. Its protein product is CASSYSGGNNQPQHF.

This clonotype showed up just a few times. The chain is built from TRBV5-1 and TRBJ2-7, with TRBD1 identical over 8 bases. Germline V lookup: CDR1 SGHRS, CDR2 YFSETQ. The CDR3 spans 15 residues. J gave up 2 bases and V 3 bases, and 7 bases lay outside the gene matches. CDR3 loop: CASSSPGQVAYEQYF. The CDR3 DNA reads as TGCGCCAGCAGCTCCCCGGGACAGGTTGCCTACGAGCAGTACTTC. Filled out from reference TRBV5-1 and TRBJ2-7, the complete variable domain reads KAGVTQTPRYLIKTRGQQVTLSCSPISGHRSVSWYQQTPGQGLQFLFEYFSETQRNKGNFPGRFSGRQFSNSRSEMNVSTLELGDSALYLCASSSPGQVAYEQYFGPGTRLTVT.